The clone carrying this T cell receptor beta chain was observed a handful of times. Antigen specificity is unknown. There are 14 residues in the CDR3. Germline CDR1 reads SGHRS; CDR2 reads YFSETQ. V was trimmed by 3 bases and J by 4 bases, leaving 13 bases between them. The source of the sample is a study of cytomegalovirus exposure and HLA in healthy donors. Overall study results and limits: A prior analysis recorded that most TCR beta V segments were productive about 87% or about 30% of the time. The study labeled around 160 TCR beta chains cytomegalovirus-associated.

PCR used 60 Vbeta primers and 13 Jbeta primers. Sequencing used immunoSEQ multiplex PCR; TCRdb keeps in-frame clones, though not all of them. Counted here are 150,000 or so clones, roughly 73% occurring once; the ten biggest clones make up 1.5% to 2%. The sequence derives from a young woman in good health and CMV-seronegative. Sequencing was done on a sample of PBMCs. The chain joins TRBV5-1 to TRBJ2-5; perhaps TRBD2 as D (6 bases). The CDR3 region is CASSSRLGGETQYF. In nucleotides, the CDR3 is TGCGCCAGCAGCTCTAGACTAGGAGGAGAGACCCAGTACTTC.